This is a list of T cell receptor beta chains from one sample in a study of sequential checkpoint blockade in melanoma. TCRdb's table, derived via immunoSEQ multiplex PCR, lists solely in-frame clones and lacks some. The sample lists under 20,000 clones, 77% occurring once. This material consisted of CD8+ T cells sorted from blood (inferred from file names), taken from a patient given nivolumab and ipilimumab in sequence. The receptors derive from a human donor with melanoma. Each CDR3 is given with its conserved first and last residue. D genes are given only for firm matches. Clone size is shown for a subset of rows, as once, few, many or a class of expanded clone.

DNA	CDR3	J	D	size	V
TGTGCCAGCAGCTGGACAGGAAGCTACACCTTC	CASSWTGSYTF	TRBJ1-2	TRBD1	.	TRBV5-3
TGCAGCTTCAGCGGGGGGACGGATTACAATGAGCAGTTCTTC	CSFSGGTDYNEQFF	TRBJ2-1	TRBD2	.	TRBV29-1
TGTGCCAGCAGTGAGCTCCCCAGGGGCCCGAGTACAGATACGCAGTATTTT	CASSELPRGPSTDTQYF	TRBJ2-3	.	.	TRBV2
TGCGCCAGCAGCCTGGCTCCAGCGGGAGGCACCGGGGAGCTGTTTTTT	CASSLAPAGGTGELFF	TRBJ2-2	TRBD2	.	TRBV4-1
TGTGCCTGGAGCGCGATCGGGGGTGACACCGGGGAGCTGTTTTTT	CAWSAIGGDTGELFF	TRBJ2-2	.	few	TRBV30
TGTGCCAGCAGCGGTGGGGGTAGGGGGCTTGACGAGCAGTACTTC	CASSGGGRGLDEQYF	TRBJ2-7	TRBD1	.	TRBV9
TGCGCCAGCAGCCAAAGAGCGGGGGGTATATACGAGCAGTACTTC	CASSQRAGGIYEQYF	TRBJ2-7	TRBD2	.	TRBV4-1
TGTGCCAGCAGCCAAGACGGAGGCCAACCGGGAAAACTGTTTTTT	CASSQDGGQPGKLFF	TRBJ1-4	.	.	TRBV4-2
TGCGCCAGCAGCCAAGAAGCTAGCGGAGGGTCCGGGGGGCTGTTTTTT	CASSQEASGGSGGLFF	TRBJ2-2	TRBD2	.	TRBV4-1
TGTGCCAGCAGTTTTAGCGGCCGGTACAATGAGCAGTTCTTC	CASSFSGRYNEQFF	TRBJ2-1	.	.	TRBV28
TGCACCAGCAGGTTACGGGACAGGGGATCAGATACGCAGTATTTT	CTSRLRDRGSDTQYF	TRBJ2-3	.	.	TRBV1
TGTGCCAGCGAGTTGACTAATGGCTACACCTTC	CASELTNGYTF	TRBJ1-2	.	.	TRBV2
TGTGCCAGCAGCTTGACGGGGAGCTCCTACGAGCAGTACTTC	CASSLTGSSYEQYF	TRBJ2-7	.	.	TRBV5-4
TGCGCCAGCAGCCACCCCCGGGACAGGGTGAATGAGCAGTTCTTC	CASSHPRDRVNEQFF	TRBJ2-1	TRBD1	.	TRBV4-3
TGTGCCAGCAGCGTAGGTGGTACAGGGGGAAATCAGCCCCAGCATTTT	CASSVGGTGGNQPQHF	TRBJ1-5	TRBD1	.	TRBV9
TGTGCCAGTTCGGGAGGGTCGGGAAACACCATATATTTT	CASSGGSGNTIYF	TRBJ1-3	.	.	TRBV6-5
TGTGCCAGCAGCCCATCGGGGGGGGGCGGCCAAGAGACCCAGTACTTC	CASSPSGGGGQETQYF	TRBJ2-5	TRBD2	.	TRBV7-8
TGTGCCAGTACGATAGCGGGACACTACGAGCAGTACTTC	CASTIAGHYEQYF	TRBJ2-7	TRBD2	.	TRBV19
TGTGCCAGTAGTATCGCGGCTAGCGGGTCCAATGAGCAGTTCTTC	CASSIAASGSNEQFF	TRBJ2-1	TRBD2	.	TRBV19
TGTGCCAGCAGTTTTCGAGGGCCGGGATCGGGAGACATTCAGTACTTC	CASSFRGPGSGDIQYF	TRBJ2-4	.	.	TRBV27
TGTGCCAGCAGCGTAGATGGGGGGGTCACAGATACGCAGTATTTT	CASSVDGGVTDTQYF	TRBJ2-3	TRBD2	.	TRBV9
TGTGCCAGCAGCTTAGGCCCGACAGCGAACACTGAAGCTTTCTTT	CASSLGPTANTEAFF	TRBJ1-1	.	.	TRBV11-2
TGTGCCAGCTCACCCCCGACAGGGGGAGAGACCCAGTACTTC	CASSPPTGGETQYF	TRBJ2-5	TRBD1	.	TRBV18
TGTGCCAGTAGTATGAGTTTAGCTTCCGAGCAGTACTTC	CASSMSLASEQYF	TRBJ2-7	.	.	TRBV19
TGTGCCAGCAGCTTGGGGGGAGGGTACGAGCAGTACTTC	CASSLGGGYEQYF	TRBJ2-7	TRBD2	few	TRBV5-4
TGTGCCAGCAGCCGTAATACCTACGAGCAGTACTTC	CASSRNTYEQYF	TRBJ2-7	.	.	TRBV7-8
TGTGCCAGCAGCCCACCGGGACAGAGCTACGAGCAGTACTTC	CASSPPGQSYEQYF	TRBJ2-7	TRBD1	.	TRBV11-2
TGTGCCAGCAGCCGCCGGGACAGGGCCCAAGAGACCCAGTACTTC	CASSRRDRAQETQYF	TRBJ2-5	TRBD1	.	TRBV27